This TCR beta chain stems from a study of T-cell memory formation after mild COVID-19. Study at large: For the most part, TCR clusters were specific to one donor.

The V gene's germline CDR1 is SGHRS and CDR2 YFSETQ. The CDR3 runs 15 residues. V was pared by 0 bases and J by 8 bases, with 17 bases between. TCRdb re-derived calls from the 5' RACE reads in MiXCR, one entry per CDR3 protein. The data contain 350,000 or so distinct CDR3 sequences, 10% to 15% of them singletons. This clonotype was found a few times. Its specificity is unknown. General observations from the study: Contracting clones, day 15 to 85, had balanced CD4/CD8, and later expanders favored CD4+. The study found contracting CD4+ clones mainly in CM and EM and contracting CD8+ clones in EMRA.

Sequencing was done on a sample of PBMCs or a T cell subset sorted from them (not recorded which). The source is a man aged 18-30 years who had mild COVID-19 (a few samples of this study predate the infection). Cell type and time point are not known. The chain has TRBV5-1 and TRBJ1-2, with a tentative D call TRBD1 (6 bases). This CDR3 is CASSLAGGHSKGYTF. CDR3 nucleotide sequence: TGCGCCAGCAGCTTGGCCGGGGGACACTCTAAAGGCTACACCTTC.